This T cell receptor (beta chain) originates from a study of blood T cell repertoires in COVID-19. Study-wide context: The origin of the acute and convalescent COVID-19 samples was the United States, Italy and Spain. The analysed material was cDNA or gDNA that came from T cells, B-cell-depleted T cells, or PBMCs.

Germline V CDR1 and CDR2: LGHNA, YNFKEQ. The CDR3 loop spans 16 amino acids. V was clipped by 4 bases and J by 5 bases, with 15 bases between them. It was during active infection that Seattle patients were enrolled and then longitudinally followed. How the authors handled the data: Cell counts per sample came from amplifying reference gene primers. TCRdb's copy holds only in-frame clones and misses some; the assay was immunoSEQ multiplex PCR. That table is the source of V, J and clone size, and D and trimming were worked out from the DNA. In the table there are approximately 250,000 clones, about nine tenths of which are singletons.

The clonotype was recovered from a man aged 25-45 years with COVID-19, enrolled during active disease. V is TRBV4-2 and J is TRBJ1-6; D is possibly TRBD1 (5 bases). The sample was peripheral blood. CDR3 sequence reads: CASSPQGDSNNSPLHF. The CDR3 DNA follows: TGTGCCAGCAGCCCCCAAGGCGACAGTAATAATTCACCCCTCCACTTT.